This T cell receptor beta chain was obtained from a study of Graves' ophthalmopathy and Graves' hyperthyroidism. Study-level points and caveats: The model forecast ophthalmopathy progression, reaching under 71% sensitivity and 72.22% specificity.

Amplification of TCR beta CDR3 regions used RNA transcripts. HTBI-primed first-round RT-PCR preceded second-round multiplex PCR. Using its own MiXCR run on the multiplex PCR reads, TCRdb lists one record per CDR3 protein. The table includes just over 400,000 distinct CDR3 sequences, under 25% detected once. Germline V gene lookup returns CDR1 KGHDR and CDR2 SFDVKD. CDR3 length: 13 amino acids. The ends were cut back, 4 bases at V and 10 bases at J, with 10 bases in the middle. Only a few counts were recorded for this clonotype. Its antigen remains unknown. The sequence derives from a woman aged 18-29 years with stable Graves' hyperthyroidism. The chain joins TRBV24-1 to TRBJ1-6; the D gene is possibly TRBD1 (5 bases). The sequencing sample was made of peripheral blood. DNA of the CDR3: TGTGCCACCAGTGAAGGGGTAGGGTCACCCCTCCACTTT. This gives the protein CATSEGVGSPLHF.